The present TCR beta chain was sequenced within a study of control samples from healthy donors and cancer patients. In its sample, this clone ranks as medium-sized (0.01 to 0.1%). Produced via immunoSEQ multiplex PCR; TCRdb's table is partial and in-frame only. The table includes some 74,000 clones, under 85% detected once. Sample: blood. This receptor was obtained from a man aged 60 to 75 in good health.

CDR3 in DNA: TGCAGCGTTGAAGAGACTAGGCTCGAAAACTATGGCTACACCTTC. This sequence encodes CSVEETRLENYGYTF. The V and J genes are TRBV29-1 and TRBJ1-2; D unresolved. The germline V gene has CDR1 SQVTM and CDR2 ANQGSEA. Trimming took off 0 bases at V and 2 bases at J, with 13 bases between the two ends. This CDR3 is built from 15 residues.